The present T cell receptor (beta chain) was sequenced within a study of T cell responses to AZD1222 COVID-19 vaccine. Trimming left V 1 base short and J 8 bases short, with 12 bases between. Looked up from germline, CDR1 is LGHDT and CDR2 is YNNKEL (reference sequence). This CDR3 is 15 amino acids long. Sequencing used immunoSEQ multiplex PCR; TCRdb keeps in-frame clones, though not all of them. The sample records tens of thousands of clones, roughly 90% being singletons. This sequence was found in an adult in good health. The starting material was peripheral blood, obtained on day 0 of AZD1222 vaccination. This chain uses TRBV3-1 (or the pseudogene TRBV3-2) with TRBJ1-6, with TRBD1 as a possible D gene (5 bases). This CDR3 reads CASSQGGRGDSPLHF. Here the CDR3 DNA reads TGTGCCAGCAGCCAAGGGGGACGGGGAGATTCACCCCTCCACTTT.